The T cell receptor beta chain described here comes from a study of T cells after yellow fever vaccination. Background on the study: SMART-Seq v4 Ultra Low Input prepared libraries from low-cell fractions.

TCR cDNA was made by 5'RACE template switching, adding a universal primer site and UMIs. TCRdb re-called the 5' RACE reads with MiXCR, one entry per CDR3 protein. The repertoire holds about 360,000 distinct CDR3 sequences, with roughly 6.2% as singletons. After removal of 7 bases from V and 7 bases from J, the junction contained 5 bases not matched to a gene. The CDR3 runs to 14 residues. The germline gives CDR1 SGHTA, CDR2 FQGNSA. Regarding the study as a whole: Booster sampling recovered most clones from primary vaccination (96% CD4, over 75% CD8).

This clonotype has ten or more counts. The target antigen is unknown. V is TRBV7-2 and J is TRBJ2-1; 12 bases fit TRBD2. This sample comprised PBMCs, obtained 5 days after the yellow fever booster vaccination. The sequence came from a young man who received the YFV17D yellow fever vaccine. The CDR3 reads CASNLGLAGNEQFF. For the CDR3, the DNA is TGTGCCAGCAACCTAGGACTAGCGGGGAATGAGCAGTTCTTC.